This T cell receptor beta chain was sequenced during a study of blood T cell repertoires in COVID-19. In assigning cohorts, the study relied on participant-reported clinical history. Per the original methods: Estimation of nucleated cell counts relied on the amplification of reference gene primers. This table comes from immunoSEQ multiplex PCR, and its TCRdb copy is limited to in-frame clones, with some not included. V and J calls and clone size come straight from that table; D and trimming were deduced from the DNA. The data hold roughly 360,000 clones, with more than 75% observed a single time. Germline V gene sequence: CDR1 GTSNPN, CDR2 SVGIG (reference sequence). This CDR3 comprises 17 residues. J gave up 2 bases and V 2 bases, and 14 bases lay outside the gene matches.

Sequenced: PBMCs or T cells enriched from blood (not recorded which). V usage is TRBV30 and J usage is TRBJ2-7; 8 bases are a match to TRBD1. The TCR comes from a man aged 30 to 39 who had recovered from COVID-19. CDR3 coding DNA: TGTGCCTGGAGTATATGGGGTCGAGAGACAGGGGCCTACGAGCAGTACTTC. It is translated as CAWSIWGRETGAYEQYF. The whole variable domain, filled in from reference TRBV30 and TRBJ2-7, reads SQTIHQWPATLVQPVGSPLSLECTVEGTSNPNLYWYRQAAGRGLQLLFYSVGIGQISSEVPQNLSASRPQDRQFILSSKKLLLSDSGFYLCAWSIWGRETGAYEQYFGPGTRLTVT.